The next 8 T cell receptor beta chains were all read from a single sample in a study of blood T cell repertoires in COVID-19. Using immunoSEQ multiplex PCR, the repertoire was profiled, and TCRdb retains in-frame clones only, with some absent. The data show around 77,000 clones, with roughly nine tenths seen just once and 15% to 20% held by the top ten. Sequenced material: peripheral blood. Every receptor here comes from a woman older than 75 with active or convalescent COVID-19.

CDR3 DNA: TGTGCCAGCAGCCCTGGAAGGTTGGGGCCTGGAAACACCATATATTTT. It specifies CASSPGRLGPGNTIYF. This chain links TRBV5-4 with TRBJ1-3; a weak D match, TRBD1 (5 bases). V was trimmed by 4 bases and J by 2 bases, leaving 16 bases between them. The CDR3 spans 16 residues. Germline values: CDR1 SGHNT, CDR2 YYREEE (reference sequence).

This clone was detected only a few times. This rearrangement joins TRBV5-4 to TRBJ1-5, with unresolved D. V lost 0 bases to trimming and J lost 0 bases, with 13 bases between them. CDR3 length: 17 residues. CDR1 and CDR2 from the germline V gene are SGHNT and YYREEE (reference sequence). The CDR3, as DNA: TGTGCCAGCAGCTTGGTTTCAGGAAAGCTTAGCAATCAGCCCCAGCATTTT. It yields the protein CASSLVSGKLSNQPQHF.

The CDR3 DNA is TGTGCCAGCACTGGGGGCAGGGGGCCTGGAAACACCATATATTTT. It yields the protein CASTGGRGPGNTIYF. V and J are TRBV28 and TRBJ1-3; 8 nucleotides agree with TRBD1. This CDR3 is built from 15 residues. Germline V lookup: CDR1 MDHEN, CDR2 SYDVKM. The V gene end was trimmed by 7 bases and the J gene end by 2 bases; junction bases not matched to a gene: 7.

This clone was detected once. This rearrangement joins TRBV12-3 or TRBV12-4 to TRBJ1-6; D unclear. This CDR3 is 13 amino acids long. Trimming left V 4 bases short and J 5 bases short, with 6 bases between. CDR3 amino acids: CASSWQNNSPLHF. As DNA, the CDR3 is TGTGCCAGCAGTTGGCAGAATAATTCACCCCTCCACTTT.

This chain uses TRBV19 with TRBJ1-3, with D possibly TRBD1 on 6 matching bases. Per germline, CDR1 LNHDA and CDR2 SQIVND (reference sequence). The CDR3 consists of 14 residues. V gave up 5 bases and J gave up 3 bases, with 11 bases separating them. This chain's CDR3 is CASSQAGVGNTIYF. Here the CDR3 DNA reads TGTGCCAGTAGTCAGGCAGGGGTTGGAAACACCATATATTTT.

This sequence joins TRBV24-1 and TRBJ1-5; 7 bases agree with TRBD1. CDR1 KGHDR and CDR2 SFDVKD come from the germline V gene. The CDR3 consists of 14 residues. V gave up 9 bases and J gave up 0 bases; unmatched junction bases: 4. CDR3 bases: TGTGCCACCTCTCAGGGGGATAGCAATCAGCCCCAGCATTTT. It encodes CATSQGDSNQPQHF.

The rearrangement links TRBV18 to TRBJ1-2; D is ambiguous. This CDR3 spans 15 amino acids. Trimming pared 0 bases from V and 6 bases from J, leaving 14 bases between. Germline V gene sequence: CDR1 KGHSH, CDR2 LQKENI. Here the CDR3 DNA reads TGTGCCAGCTCACCACCTAGCTCCCTATCCCATGGCTACACCTTC. Translating gives CASSPPSSLSHGYTF.

The V and J genes are TRBV4-2 and TRBJ1-5; 8 bases align to TRBD1. The CDR3 runs 15 residues. Germline-derived CDR1 and CDR2 are LGHNA and YNFKEQ. Trimming at V came to 4 bases and at J to 5 bases, leaving 7 bases not matched to a gene. CDR3 in amino acids: CASSPHDRGDQPQHF. For the CDR3, the DNA is TGTGCCAGCAGCCCCCACGACAGGGGCGATCAGCCCCAGCATTTT.